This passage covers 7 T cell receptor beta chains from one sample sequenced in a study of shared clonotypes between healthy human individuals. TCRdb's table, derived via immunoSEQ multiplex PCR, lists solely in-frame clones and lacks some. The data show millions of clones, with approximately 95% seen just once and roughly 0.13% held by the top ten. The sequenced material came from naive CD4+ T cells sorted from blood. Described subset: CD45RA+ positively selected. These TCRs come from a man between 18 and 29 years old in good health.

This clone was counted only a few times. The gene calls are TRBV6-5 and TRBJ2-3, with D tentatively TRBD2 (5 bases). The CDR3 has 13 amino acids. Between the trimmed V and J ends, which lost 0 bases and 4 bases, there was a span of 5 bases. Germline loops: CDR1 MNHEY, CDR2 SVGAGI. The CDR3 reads CASSYSRADTQYF. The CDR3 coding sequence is TGTGCCAGCAGTTACTCGAGGGCAGATACGCAGTATTTT.

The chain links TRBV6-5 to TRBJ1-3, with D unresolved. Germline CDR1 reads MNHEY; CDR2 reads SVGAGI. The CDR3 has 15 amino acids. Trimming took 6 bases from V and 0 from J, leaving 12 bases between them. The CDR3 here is CASRPPGSSGNTIYF. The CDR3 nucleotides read TGTGCCAGCAGACCGCCAGGCAGCTCTGGAAACACCATATATTTT.

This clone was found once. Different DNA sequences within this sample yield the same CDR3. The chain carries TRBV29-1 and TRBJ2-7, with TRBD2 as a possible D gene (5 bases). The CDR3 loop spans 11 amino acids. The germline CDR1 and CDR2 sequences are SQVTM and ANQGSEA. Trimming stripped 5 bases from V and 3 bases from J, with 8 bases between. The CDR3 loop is CSVSGSYEQYF. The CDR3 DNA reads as TGCAGCGTTTCGGGGAGCTACGAGCAGTACTTC.

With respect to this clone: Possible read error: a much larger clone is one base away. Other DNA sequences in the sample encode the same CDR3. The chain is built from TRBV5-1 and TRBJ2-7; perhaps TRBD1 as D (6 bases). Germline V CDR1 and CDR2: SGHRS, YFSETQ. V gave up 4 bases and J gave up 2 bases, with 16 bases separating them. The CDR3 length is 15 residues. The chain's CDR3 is CASSLVGQTPYEQYF. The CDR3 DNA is TGCGCCAGCAGCCTGGTAGGACAGACTCCCTACGAGCAGTACTTC.

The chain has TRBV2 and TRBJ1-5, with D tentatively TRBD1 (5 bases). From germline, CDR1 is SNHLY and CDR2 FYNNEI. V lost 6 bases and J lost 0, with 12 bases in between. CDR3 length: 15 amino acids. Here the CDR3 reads CASSRDLYSNQPQHF. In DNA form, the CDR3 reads TGTGCCAGCAGCCGGGACTTATATAGCAATCAGCCCCAGCATTTT.

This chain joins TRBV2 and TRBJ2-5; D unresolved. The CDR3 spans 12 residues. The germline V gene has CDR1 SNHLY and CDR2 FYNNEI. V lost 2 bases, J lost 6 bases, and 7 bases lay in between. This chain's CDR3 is CASSERRKTQYF. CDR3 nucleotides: TGTGCCAGCAGTGAAAGGCGTAAGACCCAGTACTTC.

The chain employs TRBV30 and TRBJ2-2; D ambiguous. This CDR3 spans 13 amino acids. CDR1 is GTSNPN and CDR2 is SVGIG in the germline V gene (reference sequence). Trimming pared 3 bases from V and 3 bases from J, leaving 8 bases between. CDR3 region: CAWRQSYTGELFF. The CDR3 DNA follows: TGTGCCTGGAGACAGAGCTACACCGGGGAGCTGTTTTTT.